These 2 T cell receptor beta chains were sequenced from one sample in a study of breast tumors, draining lymph nodes, adjacent tissues. TCRdb fed the multiplex PCR reads into MiXCR, producing one record per CDR3 protein. The sample holds around 120,000 distinct CDR3 sequences, approximately 20% seen once. Breast cancer patients provided tissue from their axillary draining lymph nodes. The sample consisted of axillary lymph node tissue. These receptors all come from a female donor with breast cancer. Some clones in this sample may be carry-over from other donors' samples.

This clonotype was counted ten times or more. The chain joins TRBV19 to TRBJ2-1; D ambiguous. The CDR3 is 14 residues long. V lost 3 bases and J lost 10, with 16 bases in between. Germline lookup yields CDR1 LNHDA and CDR2 SQIVND (reference sequence). CDR3 bases: TGTGCCAGTAGTATCGGGCTAGTACTCGGGGAGCAGTTCTTC. It yields the protein CASSIGLVLGEQFF.

This clonotype occurred many times. The chain employs TRBV7-2 and TRBJ1-4, with a tentative D call TRBD1 (6 bases). Between the trimmed V and J ends, which lost 2 bases and 8 bases, there was a span of 18 bases. Germline CDR1 is SGHTA and CDR2 is FQGNSA. The CDR3 consists of 16 residues. The CDR3 sequence: CASSLRAGGQGEKLFF. The CDR3 nucleotides are TGTGCCAGCAGCTTAAGGGCGGGGGGGCAGGGGGAAAAACTGTTTTTT.